This entry features one TCR beta chain sequence. This sample stems from a study of blood T cell repertoires in COVID-19. Across the study: From T cells, B-cell-depleted T cells, or PBMCs came the material, which was cDNA or gDNA.

This table comes from immunoSEQ multiplex PCR, and its TCRdb copy is limited to in-frame clones, with some not included. The data contain under 250,000 clones, 80% of them singletons. Participants spanned ages about 18 to 90 years and resided in about 24 US areas. The CDR3 runs 13 residues. Trimming stripped 6 bases from V and 8 bases from J, with 16 bases between. The sequence was obtained from a man aged 25 to 40 with acute COVID-19. The sample was PBMCs or T cells enriched from blood (not recorded which). The chain combines TRBV12-3 or TRBV12-4 with TRBJ1-1; D remains ambiguous. The CDR3 sequence: CASSLSGGREAFF. In nucleotides, the CDR3 is TGTGCCAGCAGCCTCTCAGGAGGTCGGGAAGCTTTCTTT.